This TCR beta chain was recovered during a study of human T cells and chemical hapten exposure. This clonotype was picked up many times. Time point denoted: pre-sensitization, week 0. Sample treatment: therapeutic diphenylcyclopropenone sensitization with weekly scalp DPC. J gave up 15 bases and V 6 bases, and 7 bases lay outside the gene matches. There are 11 residues in the CDR3. TCRdb reprocessed the RACE reads via MiXCR and lists one record per CDR3 protein. The sample carries approximately 400,000 distinct CDR3 sequences, roughly 5.3% recorded once. This clonotype was obtained from a woman aged 45-65 years with alopecia areata. Some clones in this sample may be carry-over from other donors' samples. Sequenced material: whole blood, taken in connection with sensitization to the hapten diphenylcyclopropenone (DPC). The chain links TRBV12-3 or TRBV12-4 to TRBJ2-1, with 8 bases fitting TRBD2. The CDR3, as DNA: TGTGCCAGCAGGGCGGGGGGAGCGTGGTTCTTC. Its protein is CASRAGGAWFF.